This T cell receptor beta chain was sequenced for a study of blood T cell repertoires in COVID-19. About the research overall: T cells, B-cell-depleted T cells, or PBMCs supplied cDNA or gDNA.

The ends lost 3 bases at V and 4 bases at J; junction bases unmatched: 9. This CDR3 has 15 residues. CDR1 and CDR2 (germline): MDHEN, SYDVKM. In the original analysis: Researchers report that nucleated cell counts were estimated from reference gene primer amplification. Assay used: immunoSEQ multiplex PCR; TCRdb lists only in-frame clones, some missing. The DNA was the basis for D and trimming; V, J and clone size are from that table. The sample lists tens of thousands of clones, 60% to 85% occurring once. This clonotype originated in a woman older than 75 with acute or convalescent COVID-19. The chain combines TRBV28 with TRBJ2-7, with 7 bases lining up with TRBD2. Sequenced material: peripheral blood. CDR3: CASSFRGVGRYEQYF. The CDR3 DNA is TGTGCCAGCAGTTTTCGGGGGGTTGGTAGGTACGAGCAGTACTTC.